Listed here is a single T cell receptor (beta chain). The antigen remains unidentified. An approximately 130-subject validation cohort, separate from the 666-subject first cohort, supplied the donors. This sample is part of a study of cytomegalovirus exposure and HLA in healthy donors. Study-wide points: Reported performance of the classifier showed diagnosis of cytomegalovirus status with high specificity and sensitivity. Some public TCRs appeared in many individuals, while most sequences were rare.

TCRdb keeps only in-frame clones here, not all; method: immunoSEQ multiplex PCR. The table records some 240,000 clones, roughly 87% of them present only once. Sequencing was performed on PBMCs. This TCR was recovered from a woman between 18 and 29 years old in good health and CMV-seropositive.

The CDR3 DNA sequence: TGTGCCAGCACCGAAACGGGACTAGCGGGAGGGCCGTCCTACGAGCAGTACTTC. It is translated as CASTETGLAGGPSYEQYF. The chain is built from TRBV7-8 and TRBJ2-7, with 16 bases that match TRBD2. The CDR3 runs 18 residues. CDR1 is SGHVS and CDR2 is FQNEAQ in the germline V gene. V trimming: 7 bases; J trimming: 1 base; junction bases outside the gene matches: 10.